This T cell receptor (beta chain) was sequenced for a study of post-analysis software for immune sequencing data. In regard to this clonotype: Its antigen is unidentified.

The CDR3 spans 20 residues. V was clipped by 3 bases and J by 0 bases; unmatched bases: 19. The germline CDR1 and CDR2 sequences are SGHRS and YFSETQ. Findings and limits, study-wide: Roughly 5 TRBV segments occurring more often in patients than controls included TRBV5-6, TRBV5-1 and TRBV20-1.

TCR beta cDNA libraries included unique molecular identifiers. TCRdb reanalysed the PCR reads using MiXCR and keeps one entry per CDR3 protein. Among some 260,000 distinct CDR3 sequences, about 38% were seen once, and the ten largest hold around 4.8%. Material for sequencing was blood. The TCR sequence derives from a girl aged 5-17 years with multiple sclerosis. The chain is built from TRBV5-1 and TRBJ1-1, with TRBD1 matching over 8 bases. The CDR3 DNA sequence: TGCGCCAGCAGCTGGGGCCAGGGGGATACAGGGGGTACCTTGAACACTGAAGCTTTCTTT. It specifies CASSWGQGDTGGTLNTEAFF.